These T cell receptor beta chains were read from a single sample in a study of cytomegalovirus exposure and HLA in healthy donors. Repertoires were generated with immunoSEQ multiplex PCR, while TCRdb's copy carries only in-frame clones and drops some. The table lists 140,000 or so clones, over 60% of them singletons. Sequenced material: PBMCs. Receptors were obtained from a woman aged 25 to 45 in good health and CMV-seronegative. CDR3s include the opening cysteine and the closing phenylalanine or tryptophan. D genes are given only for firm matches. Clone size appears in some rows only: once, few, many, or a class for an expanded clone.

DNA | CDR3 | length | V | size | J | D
TGTGCCAGCAGTTCCCCAGCGGGGGGCACAGATACGCAGTATTTT | CASSSPAGGTDTQYF | 15 | TRBV6-5 | NA | TRBJ2-3 | TRBD2
TGTGCCAGCAGCCAGCTGGGGCATGAGCAGTTCTTC | CASSQLGHEQFF | 12 | TRBV9 | NA | TRBJ2-1 | NA
TGTGCCAGCAGTTCAGACAGGGGAGAGACCCAGTACTTC | CASSSDRGETQYF | 13 | TRBV6-5 | NA | TRBJ2-5 | TRBD1
TGCGCCAGCAGCTTGAGGGCGAGCGGGGGGTTCACAGATACGCAGTATTTT | CASSLRASGGFTDTQYF | 17 | TRBV5-1 | few | TRBJ2-3 | TRBD2
TGCGCCAGCAGCTTGGCCGGGGCAGGGGTAGCGGGCAATGAGCAGTTCTTC | CASSLAGAGVAGNEQFF | 17 | TRBV5-1 | NA | TRBJ2-1 | NA
TGTGCCAGCGCAACAGATGGGCGGGGGATCTACAATGAGCAGTTCTTC | CASATDGRGIYNEQFF | 16 | TRBV2 | few | TRBJ2-1 | TRBD2
TGTGCCAGCAGCAACCAAGAGACCCAGTACTTC | CASSNQETQYF | 11 | TRBV6-5 | NA | TRBJ2-5 | NA
TGTGCCAGCTCACCGACAGGGAACACTGAAGCTTTCTTT | CASSPTGNTEAFF | 13 | TRBV18 | few | TRBJ1-1 | NA
TGTGCCAGCAGTGACTCAGGGGGCATCGGCTACACCTTC | CASSDSGGIGYTF | 13 | TRBV6-4 | NA | TRBJ1-2 | TRBD1
TGTGCCAGCAGGGAAATTGCAGGGGGCACTGAAGCTTTCTTT | CASREIAGGTEAFF | 14 | TRBV6-4 | few | TRBJ1-1 | TRBD1
TGTGCCAGCAGCCCCTACGACAGGGACACTGAAGCTTTCTTT | CASSPYDRDTEAFF | 14 | TRBV5-8 | medium-sized | TRBJ1-1 | TRBD1
TGTGCCAGCAGCCTGGGACAGGGGGCCGACTATGGCTACACCTTC | CASSLGQGADYGYTF | 15 | TRBV5-4 | NA | TRBJ1-2 | TRBD1
TGCAGCGTTGTCCCCCCAAACAGGGGGCCACCTCGGGGGAGCGGGGAGCTGTTTTTT | CSVVPPNRGPPRGSGELFF | 19 | TRBV29-1 | NA | TRBJ2-2 | TRBD1
TGTGCCAGTAGCCCACAGGGGAGCTATGGCTACACCTTC | CASSPQGSYGYTF | 13 | TRBV19 | NA | TRBJ1-2 | TRBD1
TGTGCCAGTAGTATCGACAGGGACTATAATTCACCCCTCCACTTT | CASSIDRDYNSPLHF | 15 | TRBV19 | NA | TRBJ1-6 | TRBD1
TGTGCCAGCAGCTCAGGGGTTGGCGATGGCTACACCTTC | CASSSGVGDGYTF | 13 | TRBV5-4 | NA | TRBJ1-2 | NA
TGTGCCAGCAGGGTGGCTAGCACAGATACGCAGTATTTT | CASRVASTDTQYF | 13 | TRBV6-5 | NA | TRBJ2-3 | NA
TGTGCCAGCAGCTCCCCCTTCCGGCCAGGGGGCAACTATGGCTACACCTTC | CASSSPFRPGGNYGYTF | 17 | TRBV11-3 | NA | TRBJ1-2 | TRBD1
TGCGCCAGCAGCTTGGCCGAGGGGACAGTTAACCAAGCCACCTACAATGAGCAGTTCTTC | CASSLAEGTVNQATYNEQFF | 20 | TRBV5-1 | NA | TRBJ2-1 | TRBD1
TGTGCCAGCAGTATACAGGGTTGGGGATTCAGCAATCAGCCCCAGCATTTT | CASSIQGWGFSNQPQHF | 17 | TRBV5-4 | NA | TRBJ1-5 | NA
TGCGCCAGCAGCCAAGACAGGGTCTATGGCTACACCTTC | CASSQDRVYGYTF | 13 | TRBV4-3 | NA | TRBJ1-2 | NA
TGTGCCAGCAGCTTGGGGGGGACAGGGGGCGCAGAGACCCAGTACTTC | CASSLGGTGGAETQYF | 16 | TRBV5-5 | NA | TRBJ2-5 | TRBD1
TGTGCCAGCAGTTACTCGAGCCTTCTCGGGGGGAGACCCCTCCACTTT | CASSYSSLLGGRPLHF | 16 | TRBV6-5 | NA | TRBJ1-6 | NA
TGCGCCAGCAGCTTGGCGGGGGGTAATGGCTACACCTTC | CASSLAGGNGYTF | 13 | TRBV5-1 | NA | TRBJ1-2 | NA
TGTGCCAGCAGTTCCGGTCCACTTCCGGGACAGGGGAATACTGAAGCTTTCTTT | CASSSGPLPGQGNTEAFF | 18 | TRBV27 | NA | TRBJ1-1 | TRBD1
TGTGCCAGCAGCGCCCAGTTAATGAACACTGAAGCTTTCTTT | CASSAQLMNTEAFF | 14 | TRBV9 | NA | TRBJ1-1 | NA
TGTGCCAGCAGTTACCGACGGGAGCCAGCGAACACTGAAGCTTTCTTT | CASSYRREPANTEAFF | 16 | TRBV6-6 | NA | TRBJ1-1 | NA
TGTGCCAGCAGACATACCGGGACAGAGAATGAGCAGTTCTTC | CASRHTGTENEQFF | 14 | TRBV6-6 | NA | TRBJ2-1 | TRBD1
TGCGCCAGCAGCTTGGAGGGGGGGATAAGCACTGAAGCTTTCTTT | CASSLEGGISTEAFF | 15 | TRBV5-1 | NA | TRBJ1-1 | NA
TGTGCCAGCAGTGAAATAAGGGGAGGCACTGAAGCTTTCTTT | CASSEIRGGTEAFF | 14 | TRBV2 | NA | TRBJ1-1 | NA
TGTGCCAGCAGTTTGACAGGGGAATACGAGCAGTACTTC | CASSLTGEYEQYF | 13 | TRBV27 | NA | TRBJ2-7 | TRBD1
TGTGCCAGCAGCTTAACCGGGACTAGCAATGAGCAGTTCTTC | CASSLTGTSNEQFF | 14 | TRBV7-8 | once | TRBJ2-1 | TRBD2
TGTGCCAGTAGTCATCAGGGCGGGGGGGCGATTCTGATGGAGACCCAGTACTTC | CASSHQGGGAILMETQYF | 18 | TRBV19 | NA | TRBJ2-5 | TRBD2
TGTGCCAGCAGTGAATATGGGGGTTTGGGGACAAAAAACTATGGCTACACCTTC | CASSEYGGLGTKNYGYTF | 18 | TRBV2 | NA | TRBJ1-2 | NA
TGTGCCAGCAGCGAATTAAGGGGGTCCTATGGCTACACCTTC | CASSELRGSYGYTF | 14 | TRBV7-9 | NA | TRBJ1-2 | NA
TGTGCCAGCAGATATTGGGACAGGGTTTTGGAGACCCAGTACTTC | CASRYWDRVLETQYF | 15 | TRBV5-4 | NA | TRBJ2-5 | TRBD1
TGTGCCATCAGGGGGACAGCTGAAGCTTTCTTT | CAIRGTAEAFF | 11 | TRBV10-3 | NA | TRBJ1-1 | TRBD1
TGTGCCAGCAGTGGACAGGGGGCGTTCGAGACCCAGTACTTC | CASSGQGAFETQYF | 14 | TRBV2 | NA | TRBJ2-5 | TRBD1
TGTTCCAGCAGCTTGCCATTTACACCTACGCACAGGGATGGCACTGAAGCTTTCTTT | CSSSLPFTPTHRDGTEAFF | 19 | TRBV7-9 | NA | TRBJ1-1 | NA
TGTGCCAGCAGCCCGCCTCGACAGTTTGGCTACACCTTC | CASSPPRQFGYTF | 13 | TRBV7-9 | NA | TRBJ1-2 | NA
TGCGCCAGCAGCCCGCGAGGGAGTAGCACTGAAGCTTTCTTT | CASSPRGSSTEAFF | 14 | TRBV4-3 | NA | TRBJ1-1 | NA